This T cell receptor (beta chain) was profiled in a study of T cells in tuberculosis. Overall study: A South African cohort included IGRA-negative adolescents, latently infected IGRA-positive adolescents and adults with active tuberculosis.

Assay: immunoSEQ multiplex PCR; the TCRdb copy retains only in-frame clones and omits some. Of fewer than 35,000 clones in the sample, roughly 94% were seen once. The CDR3 runs 11 residues. The sequencing sample was made of PBMCs. The rearrangement joins TRBV21-1 to TRBJ2-1; whether TRBD1, the table's D call, matches the DNA was not checked. TRBV21-1 is noted as a pseudogene. This clonotype was sampled from a donor between 10 and 35 years old with latent tuberculosis or without tuberculosis infection. The CDR3 DNA reads TGTGCCAGCAGCAAAGACCAGTCCCCCTTCTTC. Its translation: CASSKDQSPFF.